A selection of T cell receptor beta chains follows, all from one sample in a study of T cells after yellow fever vaccination. TCRdb ran MiXCR on the 5' RACE reads and lists one entry per CDR3 protein. In the table there are about 220,000 distinct CDR3 sequences, 6.5% to 7.5% of which are singletons. The sample here was CD4+ T cells sorted from PBMCs, taken on the day of the yellow fever booster vaccination. Receptors were obtained from a man aged 25 to 45 who received the YFV17D yellow fever vaccine. CDR3s include the opening cysteine and the closing phenylalanine or tryptophan. D genes are given only for firm matches. Only part of the rows carry a size: once, few, many, or a class if the clone is expanded.

d_call	clone_size	v_call	j_call	cdr3_aa	cdr3_nt
-	many	TRBV29-1	TRBJ2-5	CSVQQGQETQYF	TGCAGCGTGCAGCAGGGCCAAGAGACCCAGTACTTC
-	-	TRBV29-1	TRBJ2-7	CSVVQRRSYEQYF	TGCAGCGTTGTACAGAGACGCTCCTACGAGCAGTACTTC
-	-	TRBV12-3/TRBV12-4	TRBJ1-2	CASSPLMESYTF	TGTGCCAGCAGTCCCCTGATGGAGAGCTACACCTTC
-	many	TRBV4-3	TRBJ2-7	CASSQENVGDRGDYEQYF	TGCGCCAGCAGCCAAGAGAACGTAGGAGACAGAGGAGACTACGAGCAGTACTTC
TRBD1	-	TRBV24-1	TRBJ2-2	CATSDGGQGTTGELFF	TGTGCCACCAGTGACGGGGGACAGGGTACTACCGGGGAGCTGTTTTTT
-	few	TRBV6-2/TRBV6-3	TRBJ2-7	CASSSVRDRVWF	TGTGCCAGCAGCAGCGTCCGGGACCGGGTTTGGTTC
-	many	TRBV7-9	TRBJ2-1	CASSLRADSYNEQFF	TGTGCCAGCAGCTTAAGAGCGGACTCCTACAATGAGCAGTTCTTC
TRBD1	-	TRBV5-6	TRBJ1-5	CASSFGQGAGPQHF	TGTGCCAGCAGCTTTGGACAGGGGGCTGGGCCCCAGCATTTT
TRBD2	many	TRBV2	TRBJ2-3	CASSVPASGRITDTQYF	TGTGCCAGCAGTGTTCCCGCTAGCGGGAGGATAACAGATACGCAGTATTTT
TRBD2	few	TRBV28	TRBJ2-3	CASSSPGTSGSTDTQYF	TGTGCCAGCAGTTCTCCCGGGACTAGCGGTAGCACAGATACGCAGTATTTT
-	-	TRBV28	TRBJ2-7	CASSPKDYEQYF	TGTGCCAGCAGTCCCAAGGATTACGAGCAGTACTTC
-	few	TRBV5-1	TRBJ1-2	CASSSGQYGYTF	TGCGCCAGCAGCTCCGGACAGTATGGCTACACCTTC
-	-	TRBV9	TRBJ1-6	CASSADGSSYNSPLHF	TGTGCCAGCAGCGCCGACGGTAGCTCCTATAATTCACCCCTCCACTTT
TRBD1	-	TRBV5-1	TRBJ1-1	CASSLSRGTGGLITEAFF	TGCGCCAGCAGCTTGTCTCGCGGGACAGGGGGCCTGATCACTGAAGCTTTCTTT
-	-	TRBV6-2/TRBV6-3	TRBJ1-5	CASSYGTLARQSNQPQHF	TGTGCCAGCAGTTACGGAACATTAGCGAGACAGAGCAATCAGCCCCAGCATTTT
-	many	TRBV5-1	TRBJ2-5	CASSLVETQYF	TGCGCCAGCAGCTTGGTTGAGACCCAGTACTTC
-	many	TRBV3-1	TRBJ2-5	CASSPGINQETQYF	TGTGCCAGCAGCCCGGGCATCAACCAAGAGACCCAGTACTTC
-	few	TRBV19	TRBJ2-7	CASSIPGERRRYF	TGTGCCAGTAGTATCCCCGGCGAGAGGAGACGGTACTTC
-	-	TRBV28	TRBJ2-7	CASSLGGTRSYEQYF	TGTGCCAGCAGTTTAGGGGGGACCCGGTCCTACGAGCAGTACTTC
-	-	TRBV6-5	TRBJ1-2	CAIRASYGYTF	TGTGCCATCCGGGCATCGTATGGCTACACCTTC
-	many	TRBV12-3/TRBV12-4	TRBJ1-2	CASSFLPTGTGGYTF	TGTGCCAGCAGTTTTCTCCCTACAGGGACGGGTGGCTACACCTTC
-	few	TRBV29-1	TRBJ1-2	CSVEYRMDGYTF	TGCAGCGTTGAATACAGGATGGATGGCTACACCTTC
TRBD2	many	TRBV10-3	TRBJ2-1	CAISELSIAGGYNEQFF	TGTGCCATCAGTGAGTTGTCAATAGCGGGAGGCTACAATGAGCAGTTCTTC
-	-	TRBV7-2	TRBJ1-6	CASSLSWGAGSPLHF	TGTGCCAGCAGCTTATCTTGGGGGGCAGGATCACCCCTCCACTTT
-	-	TRBV11-2	TRBJ2-7	CASSLAGPQDEYF	TGTGCCAGCAGCCTAGCCGGGCCTCAGGACGAGTACTTC
TRBD2	few	TRBV13	TRBJ2-1	CASSVTSGTYNEQFF	TGTGCCAGCAGCGTGACTAGCGGGACCTACAATGAGCAGTTCTTC
-	-	TRBV7-9	TRBJ1-1	CASSLKGGNTEAFF	TGTGCCAGCAGCTTAAAAGGGGGGAACACTGAAGCTTTCTTT